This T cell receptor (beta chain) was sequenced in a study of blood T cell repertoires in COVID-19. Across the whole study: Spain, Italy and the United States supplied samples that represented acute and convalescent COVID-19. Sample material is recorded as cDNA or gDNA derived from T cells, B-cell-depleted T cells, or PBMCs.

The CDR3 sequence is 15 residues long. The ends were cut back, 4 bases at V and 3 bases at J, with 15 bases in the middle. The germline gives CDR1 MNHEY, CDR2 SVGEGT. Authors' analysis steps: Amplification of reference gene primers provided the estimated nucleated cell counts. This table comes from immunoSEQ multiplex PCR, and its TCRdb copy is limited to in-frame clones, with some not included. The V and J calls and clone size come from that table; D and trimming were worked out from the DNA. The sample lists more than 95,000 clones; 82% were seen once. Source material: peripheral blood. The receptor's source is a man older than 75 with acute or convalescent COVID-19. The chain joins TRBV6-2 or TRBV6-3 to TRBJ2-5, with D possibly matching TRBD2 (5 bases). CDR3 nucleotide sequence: TGTGCCAGCAGTTGGCTTCGAGCGGAAGAAGAGACCCAGTACTTC. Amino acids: CASSWLRAEEETQYF.